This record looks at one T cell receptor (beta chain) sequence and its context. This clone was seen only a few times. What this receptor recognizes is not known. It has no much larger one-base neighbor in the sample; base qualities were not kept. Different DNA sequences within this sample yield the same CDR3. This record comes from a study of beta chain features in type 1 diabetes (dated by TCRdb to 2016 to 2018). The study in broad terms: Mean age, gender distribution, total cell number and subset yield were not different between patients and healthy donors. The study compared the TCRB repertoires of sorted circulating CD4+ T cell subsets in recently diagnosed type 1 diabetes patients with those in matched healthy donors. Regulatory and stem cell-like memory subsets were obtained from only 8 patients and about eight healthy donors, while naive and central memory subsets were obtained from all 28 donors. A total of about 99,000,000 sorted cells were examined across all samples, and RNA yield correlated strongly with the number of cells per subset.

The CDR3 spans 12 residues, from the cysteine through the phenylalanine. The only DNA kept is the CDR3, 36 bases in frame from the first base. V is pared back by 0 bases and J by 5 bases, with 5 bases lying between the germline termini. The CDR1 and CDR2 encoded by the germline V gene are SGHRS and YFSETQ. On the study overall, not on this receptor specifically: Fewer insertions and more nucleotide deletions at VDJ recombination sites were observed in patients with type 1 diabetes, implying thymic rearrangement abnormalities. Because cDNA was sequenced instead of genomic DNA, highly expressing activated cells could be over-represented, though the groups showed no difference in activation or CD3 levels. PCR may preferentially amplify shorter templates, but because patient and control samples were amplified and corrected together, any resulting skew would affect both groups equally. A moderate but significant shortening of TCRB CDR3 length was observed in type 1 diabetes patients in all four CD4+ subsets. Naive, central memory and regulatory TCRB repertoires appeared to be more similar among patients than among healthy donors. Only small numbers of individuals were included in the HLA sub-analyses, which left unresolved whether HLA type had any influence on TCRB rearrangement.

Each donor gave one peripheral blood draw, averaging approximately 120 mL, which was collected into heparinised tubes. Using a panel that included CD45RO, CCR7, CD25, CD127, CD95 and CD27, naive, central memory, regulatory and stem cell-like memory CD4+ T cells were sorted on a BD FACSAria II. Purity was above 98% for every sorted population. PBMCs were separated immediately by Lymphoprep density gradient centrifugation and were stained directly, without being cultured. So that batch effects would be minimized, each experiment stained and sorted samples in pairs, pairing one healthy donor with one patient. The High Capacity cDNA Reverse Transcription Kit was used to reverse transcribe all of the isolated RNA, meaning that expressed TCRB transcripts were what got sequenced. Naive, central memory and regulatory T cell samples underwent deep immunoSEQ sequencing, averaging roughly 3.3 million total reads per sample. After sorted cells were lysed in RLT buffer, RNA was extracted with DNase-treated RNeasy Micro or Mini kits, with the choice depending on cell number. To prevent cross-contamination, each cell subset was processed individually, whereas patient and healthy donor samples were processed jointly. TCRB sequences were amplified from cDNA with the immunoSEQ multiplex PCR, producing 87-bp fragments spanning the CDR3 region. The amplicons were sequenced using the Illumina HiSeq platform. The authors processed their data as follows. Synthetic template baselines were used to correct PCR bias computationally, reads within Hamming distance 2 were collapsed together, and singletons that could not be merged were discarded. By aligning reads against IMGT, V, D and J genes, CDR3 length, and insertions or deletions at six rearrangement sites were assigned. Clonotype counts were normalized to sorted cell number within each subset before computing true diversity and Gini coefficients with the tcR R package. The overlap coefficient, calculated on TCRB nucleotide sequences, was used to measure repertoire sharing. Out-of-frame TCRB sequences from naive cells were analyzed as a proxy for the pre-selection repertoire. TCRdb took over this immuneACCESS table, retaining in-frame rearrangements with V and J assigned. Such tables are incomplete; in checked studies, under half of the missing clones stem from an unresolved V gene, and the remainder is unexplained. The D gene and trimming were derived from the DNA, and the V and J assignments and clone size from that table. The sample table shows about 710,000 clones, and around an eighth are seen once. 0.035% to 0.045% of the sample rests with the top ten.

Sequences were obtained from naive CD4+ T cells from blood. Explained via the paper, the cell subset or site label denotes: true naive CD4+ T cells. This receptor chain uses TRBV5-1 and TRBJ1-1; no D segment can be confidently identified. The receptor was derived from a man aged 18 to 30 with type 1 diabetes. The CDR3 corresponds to CASSLDGTEAFF. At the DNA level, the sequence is TGCGCCAGCAGCTTGGACGGAACTGAAGCTTTCTTT. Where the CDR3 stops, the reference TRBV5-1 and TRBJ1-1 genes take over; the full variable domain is KAGVTQTPRYLIKTRGQQVTLSCSPISGHRSVSWYQQTPGQGLQFLFEYFSETQRNKGNFPGRFSGRQFSNSRSEMNVSTLELGDSALYLCASSLDGTEAFFGQGTRLTVV.